The rows below give T cell receptor beta chains drawn from one sample of a study of Tregs in tolerant kidney transplant recipients. The repertoire was sequenced with immunoSEQ multiplex PCR; TCRdb's copy has only in-frame clones and lacks some. The sample contains tens of thousands of clones, under 95% of which appear only once. Sequenced here: CD4+ T cells from blood, sampled before the transplant. The origin of the receptors is a human donor who received a combined kidney and bone marrow transplant. CDR3s include the opening cysteine and the closing phenylalanine or tryptophan. The D gene is left open where the match is weak.

V: TRBV5-4
D: TRBD2
J: TRBJ2-1
CDR3: CASSLDSGKYNEQFF

V: TRBV9
D: NA
J: TRBJ1-1
CDR3: CASTPPGAAGTEAFF

V: TRBV6-1
D: TRBD1
J: TRBJ1-4
CDR3: CASSGGDRVGEKLFF

V: TRBV4-1
D: TRBD2
J: TRBJ2-3
CDR3: CASSPGLGPDTQYF

V: TRBV7-2
D: NA
J: TRBJ1-1
CDR3: CASSPSAGTEAFF

V: TRBV30
D: TRBD2
J: TRBJ2-1
CDR3: CAWSPAGTSREQFF

V: TRBV1
D: NA
J: TRBJ2-3
CDR3: CTSSQDLRTSGRADTQYF

V: TRBV19
D: NA
J: TRBJ1-5
CDR3: CASSIGAVHNQPQHF

V: TRBV7-8
D: NA
J: TRBJ1-4
CDR3: CASSPTGGGEKLFF

V: TRBV19
D: NA
J: TRBJ2-5
CDR3: CASSIAFASRQETQYF

V: TRBV5-1
D: NA
J: TRBJ2-3
CDR3: CASREALAGTDTQYF

V: TRBV6-1
D: NA
J: TRBJ1-5
CDR3: CASCWTRDQPQHF

V: TRBV5-1
D: TRBD2
J: TRBJ2-2
CDR3: CASHPSGGPYTGELFF

V: TRBV5-1
D: TRBD1
J: TRBJ1-1
CDR3: CASSLRATGGNTEAFF

V: TRBV7-2
D: NA
J: TRBJ2-7
CDR3: CASSLVQGGEQYF

V: TRBV5-4
D: TRBD1
J: TRBJ1-1
CDR3: CASSTRQGGNTEAFF

V: TRBV18
D: TRBD1
J: TRBJ2-2
CDR3: CASSPPTGFVGELFF

V: TRBV7-2
D: TRBD2
J: TRBJ2-7
CDR3: CASRRSGGLSYEQYF

V: TRBV2
D: TRBD1
J: TRBJ2-5
CDR3: CASSEKSTGGAGETQYF

V: TRBV6-6
D: NA
J: TRBJ1-4
CDR3: CASSRMRQSNEKLFF

V: TRBV5-1
D: TRBD2
J: TRBJ2-1
CDR3: CASSLVKSGRGNEQFF

V: TRBV29-1
D: TRBD2
J: TRBJ2-3
CDR3: CSVEDLTSGASTDTQYF

V: TRBV6-6
D: NA
J: TRBJ2-4
CDR3: CASSYQSKNIQYF